The 17 T cell receptor beta chains below come from one sample, sequenced in a study of shared clonotypes between healthy human individuals. Only in-frame clones appear in the TCRdb table, and some are missing; sequencing was by immunoSEQ multiplex PCR. In the table there are a few hundred thousand clones, around 77% of which are singletons. The sequencing input was PBMCs. The receptors come from a woman aged 40 to 50 in good health. Some clones in this sample may be carry-over from other donors' samples.

This rearrangement joins TRBV9 to TRBJ2-2, with 7 positions matching TRBD2. CDR1 is SGDLS and CDR2 is YYNGEE in the germline V gene. CDR3 length equals 13 residues. After removal of 7 bases from V and 7 bases from J, the junction contained 7 bases not matched to a gene. CDR3 sequence: CASRGGGGGELFF. CDR3 bases: TGTGCCAGCCGCGGGGGAGGCGGCGGGGAGCTGTTTTTT.

As DNA, the CDR3 is TGTGCCAGCAGGGAGTGGGTCGCCGGGGAGCTGTTTTTT. This translates into CASREWVAGELFF. J is TRBJ2-2 and V is TRBV28; no clear D. The V gene lost 6 bases and the J gene lost 6 bases, with 11 bases spanning the gap. Germline loops: CDR1 MDHEN, CDR2 SYDVKM. This CDR3 is built from 13 residues.

In its sample, this clone was seen once. This chain joins TRBV28 and TRBJ2-3; TRBD2 matches at 7 bases. The CDR3 spans 17 residues. Unmatched junction bases numbered 8, after V lost 2 bases and J lost 0 bases. Germline loops: CDR1 MDHEN, CDR2 SYDVKM. The CDR3 spells CASSLAGVGPSTDTQYF. The CDR3 DNA follows: TGTGCCAGCAGTTTAGCGGGAGTCGGCCCTAGCACAGATACGCAGTATTTT.

The J gene is TRBJ2-3, the V gene TRBV28; 7 nucleotides line up with TRBD2. CDR1 is MDHEN and CDR2 is SYDVKM in the germline V gene. The CDR3 runs 15 residues. The junction had 2 bases not matched to a gene; V was cut back by 1 base and J by 1 base. CDR3 sequence: CASSLFGGGTDTQYF. The CDR3 nucleotides read TGTGCCAGCAGTTTATTTGGGGGGGGCACAGATACGCAGTATTTT.

This clone was seen a single time. The chain is built from TRBV28 and TRBJ1-5; 9 bases map to TRBD1. CDR3 length: 16 residues. Germline CDR1 MDHEN, CDR2 SYDVKM. The V gene end was trimmed by 5 bases and the J gene end by 4 bases; junction bases not matched to a gene: 9. The CDR3 DNA reads TGTGCCAGCAGTACCCCCGGGACAGGGAGTAATCAGCCCCAGCATTTT. Translation: CASSTPGTGSNQPQHF.

CDR3 nucleotides: TGTGCCAGCAGTTTGAGCCAGGAAGTCTATGGCTACACCTTC. Translation gives CASSLSQEVYGYTF. The chain is built from TRBV27 and TRBJ1-2; D is undetermined. Trimming pared 3 bases from V and 4 bases from J, leaving 12 bases between. This CDR3 spans 14 amino acids. Looked up from germline, CDR1 is MNHEY and CDR2 is SMNVEV (reference sequence).

This clone was observed many times. Other DNA sequences in the sample encode the same CDR3. The chain carries TRBV30 and TRBJ1-5; 7 bases align to TRBD1. Germline CDR1 and CDR2: GTSNPN and SVGIG (reference sequence). With V trimmed by 1 base and J by 2 bases, 11 bases remained unmatched. The length of the CDR3 is 17 residues. The CDR3 region is CAWSDGRGGDGNQPQHF. CDR3 DNA: TGTGCCTGGAGTGACGGCAGGGGGGGCGACGGCAATCAGCCCCAGCATTTT.

The genes are TRBV5-4 and TRBJ1-4; 8 nucleotides line up with TRBD1. CDR1 SGHNT and CDR2 YYREEE come from the germline V gene (reference sequence). This CDR3 spans 14 amino acids. J was trimmed by 3 bases and V by 4 bases; bases with no gene match: 2. The CDR3 DNA reads TGTGCCAGCAGCGGGGGACAGGCTAATGAAAAACTGTTTTTT. Amino acids: CASSGGQANEKLFF.

This chain uses TRBV14 with TRBJ2-1, with TRBD2 identical over 12 bases. V lost 3 bases to trimming and J lost 4 bases; unmatched junction nucleotides: 4. Germline V CDR1 and CDR2: SGHDN, FVKESK. This CDR3 region has 16 residues. CDR3 sequence (DNA): TGTGCCAGCAGCCACCGAGGACTAGCGGGGTACAATGAGCAGTTCTTC. As protein: CASSHRGLAGYNEQFF.

J is TRBJ1-1 and V is TRBV21-1. TRBV21-1 is a pseudogene. CDR3 length equals 16 residues. The CDR3 nucleotides read TGTGCCAGCAGCAAAAACGCGTTGGGGGGTTCATTTGAAGCTTTCTTT. Its translation is CASSKNALGGSFEAFF.

This rearrangement joins TRBV15 to TRBJ2-3; D is possibly TRBD2 (5 bases). The V end lost 0 bases, the J end lost 4 bases, and 11 bases lay between the germline ends. This CDR3 contains 15 residues. Germline CDR1 and CDR2: LNHNV and YYDKDF (reference sequence). The CDR3 DNA follows: TGTGCCACCAGCAGAGATCGAGGGTTTCCAGATACGCAGTATTTT. This gives the protein CATSRDRGFPDTQYF. Full variable domain (outside the CDR3, taken from reference TRBV15 and TRBJ2-3): DAMVIQNPRYQVTQFGKPVTLSCSQTLNHNVMYWYQQKSSQAPKLLFHYYDKDFNNEADTPDNFQSRRPNTSFCFLDIRSPGLGDTAMYLCATSRDRGFPDTQYFGPGTRLTVL.

The chain is built from TRBV28 and TRBJ2-7; TRBD2 is a possible D gene (5 bases). The V gene lost 6 bases and the J gene lost 4 bases, with 13 bases spanning the gap. The CDR3 contains 13 residues. Germline assignment: CDR1 MDHEN and CDR2 SYDVKM. The CDR3 region has the DNA TGTGCCAGCAGCTTACGTCGGGGATACGAGCAGTACTTC. Translating it yields CASSLRRGYEQYF.

The chain carries TRBV2 and TRBJ2-1; D is perhaps TRBD2 (7 bases). CDR3 length: 15 amino acids. V was clipped by 8 bases and J by 0 bases, with 14 bases between them. The germline gives CDR1 SNHLY, CDR2 FYNNEI. The CDR3 sequence is CASQGEGGSYNEQFF. CDR3 nucleotides: TGTGCCAGCCAAGGGGAGGGGGGCTCCTACAATGAGCAGTTCTTC.

This clone was recorded a few times. CDR3 bases: TGTGCCAGCAGTCCTATCACTAGCGGGGATTACAATGAGCAGTTCTTC. It is translated as CASSPITSGDYNEQFF. The chain combines TRBV6-4 with TRBJ2-1, with TRBD2 matching over 10 bases. Trimming at V came to 5 bases and at J to 4 bases, leaving 8 bases not matched to a gene. There are 16 residues in the CDR3. Germline assignment: CDR1 MRHNA and CDR2 SNTAGT.

This CDR3 reads CAWNLRGGSSYNSPLHF. The CDR3 DNA is TGTGCCTGGAATCTGAGAGGCGGGAGCTCCTATAATTCACCCCTCCACTTT. The chain uses TRBV30 and TRBJ1-6, with unresolved D. The germline gives CDR1 GTSNPN, CDR2 SVGIG (reference sequence). This CDR3 has 17 residues. Between the trimmed V and J ends, which lost 4 bases and 0 bases, there was a span of 16 bases.

Only a few counts were recorded for this clone. The chain recombines TRBV28 with TRBJ1-2; TRBD1 matches 8 bases. Germline V gene lookup returns CDR1 MDHEN and CDR2 SYDVKM. V was clipped by 7 bases and J by 5 bases; unmatched bases: 6. The length of the CDR3 is 13 residues. In nucleotides, the CDR3 is TGTGCCAGCATCCCCCAGGGGGCATATGGCTACACCTTC. The encoded protein is CASIPQGAYGYTF.

The chain recombines TRBV20-1 with TRBJ2-7; possible D gene TRBD2, 6 bases. Germline V gene lookup returns CDR1 DFQATT and CDR2 SNEGSKA (reference sequence). The CDR3 runs to 11 residues. Trimming pared 1 base from V and 12 bases from J, leaving 13 bases between. In nucleotides, the CDR3 is TGCAGTGCTAGAGTTTTGGCGGGAAGGTACTTC. Encoded protein: CSARVLAGRYF.